This is a list of T cell receptor beta chains from one sample in a study of early T cells in non-severe SARS-CoV-2 infection. Using its own MiXCR run on the 5' RACE reads, TCRdb lists one record per CDR3 protein. The sample includes roughly 28,000 distinct CDR3 sequences, roughly 5.4% of them seen just once. Specimen: whole blood. These TCRs come from an adult who was a healthcare worker with PCR-confirmed SARS-CoV-2 infection or an uninfected control (not recorded which). Each CDR3 is given with its conserved first and last residue. Fields, in order: J gene, clone size, V gene, D gene, CDR3 protein. D genes are given only for firm matches. Part of the rows lack a size; the others show once, few, many or a class for expanded clones.

TRBJ1-1	many	TRBV29-1	-	CSVESRAAFF
TRBJ2-1	few	TRBV10-1	TRBD2	CASSTGTTDNNEQFF
TRBJ2-1	few	TRBV7-8	-	CASSLGGQLSISYNEQFF
TRBJ2-1	many	TRBV29-1	TRBD2	CSVDRGTSGNNEQFF
TRBJ2-3	-	TRBV5-1	TRBD2	CASSLDGTSVGTQYF
TRBJ2-1	few	TRBV10-3	TRBD1	CAISENEGQSIGNEQFF
TRBJ2-2	few	TRBV10-2	-	CASSEQSGELFF
TRBJ1-2	-	TRBV14	-	CASSQDPRGGYTF
TRBJ1-1	many	TRBV9	-	CASSVLAGNTEAFF
TRBJ2-7	many	TRBV5-4	-	CASSLGRKGPSSYEQYF
TRBJ1-4	many	TRBV29-1	-	CSAGGRAFNEKLFF
TRBJ1-2	many	TRBV6-5	-	CASRATGFQSYTF
TRBJ2-6	few	TRBV5-1	-	CATSRGSGANVLTF
TRBJ2-7	-	TRBV11-1	-	CASSLALTYEQYF
TRBJ2-1	-	TRBV12-3/TRBV12-4	TRBD2	CASTLGLANNEQFF
TRBJ2-7	few	TRBV11-2	TRBD1	CASRRTGGIQVYEQYF
TRBJ2-2	many	TRBV13	-	CASSLRSGSENTGELFF
TRBJ2-1	few	TRBV6-6	-	CASSRTGQPYNEQFF
TRBJ2-7	many	TRBV9	-	CASSVGQDPYEQYF
TRBJ2-1	-	TRBV7-6	TRBD1	CASSSGQGADNEQFF
TRBJ2-7	many	TRBV5-1	-	CASSGGTYEQYF
TRBJ2-1	many	TRBV11-2	TRBD2	CATSYTAGEYNEQFF
TRBJ1-1	-	TRBV5-1	TRBD1	CASSTETGVTTEAFF
TRBJ1-4	many	TRBV19	TRBD1	CASRGTGGEKLFF
TRBJ2-6	many	TRBV2	TRBD2	CASSPLASGGQPSGANVLTF
TRBJ2-1	-	TRBV19	TRBD2	CASRISGSVNEQFF
TRBJ2-1	-	TRBV24-1	-	CATSDLPRDAGNEQFF
TRBJ2-3	many	TRBV19	TRBD1	CASRRRQGAGDTQYF
TRBJ1-4	many	TRBV2	-	CASHEDLNEKLFF
TRBJ2-7	many	TRBV11-2	-	CASTLGGSSSYEQYF
TRBJ2-7	many	TRBV13	-	CASSSRLDHYEQYF
TRBJ2-5	-	TRBV10-3	-	CAISEGGQETQYF
TRBJ2-1	few	TRBV5-1	-	CASSPGLLSSYNEQFF
TRBJ1-1	many	TRBV21-1	-	CASSKPRNTEAFF
TRBJ1-2	few	TRBV6-6	-	CASSEGDYGYTF
TRBJ2-2	-	TRBV11-2	TRBD2	CASSLVGGRAVGTGELFF
TRBJ2-1	many	TRBV7-6	TRBD2	CASSLAGTSSYNEQFF
TRBJ2-6	many	TRBV24-1	-	CATSGGSGANVLTF
TRBJ2-5	-	TRBV5-6	TRBD2	CASSPGLDEETQYF
TRBJ1-4	many	TRBV12-3/TRBV12-4	-	CASSLQVATNEKLFF
TRBJ1-2	few	TRBV25-1	-	CASSVTNYGYTF
TRBJ2-1	many	TRBV7-9	TRBD2	CASSAASGRAYNEQFF
TRBJ2-7	many	TRBV24-1	TRBD2	CATSDSGSGDEHEQYF
TRBJ1-2	-	TRBV19	-	CASGSPGGNGYTF
TRBJ2-4	many	TRBV29-1	-	CSGGTAKNIQYF
TRBJ1-2	-	TRBV7-9	-	CASGFELEGYTF
TRBJ1-1	many	TRBV24-1	-	CATSDRDRTEAFF
TRBJ2-3	many	TRBV6-4	-	CASSDSNGPGTQYF
TRBJ1-1	few	TRBV11-1	-	CASSSLDTEAFF
TRBJ2-2	few	TRBV6-6	TRBD1	CASGGTGNTGELFF
TRBJ2-2	many	TRBV7-3	TRBD2	CASSYGTSGGNTGELFF
TRBJ2-5	many	TRBV6-6	-	CASIQEKGSETQYF
TRBJ2-1	medium-sized	TRBV6-5	-	CASTTNNEQFF
TRBJ1-2	few	TRBV29-1	-	CSVIRDGYGYTF
TRBJ1-1	few	TRBV12-3/TRBV12-4	-	CASSLYQNTEAFF
TRBJ2-3	-	TRBV10-1	-	CASSEQVTDTQYF
TRBJ1-2	-	TRBV3-1	TRBD1	CASSPDRVYGYTF